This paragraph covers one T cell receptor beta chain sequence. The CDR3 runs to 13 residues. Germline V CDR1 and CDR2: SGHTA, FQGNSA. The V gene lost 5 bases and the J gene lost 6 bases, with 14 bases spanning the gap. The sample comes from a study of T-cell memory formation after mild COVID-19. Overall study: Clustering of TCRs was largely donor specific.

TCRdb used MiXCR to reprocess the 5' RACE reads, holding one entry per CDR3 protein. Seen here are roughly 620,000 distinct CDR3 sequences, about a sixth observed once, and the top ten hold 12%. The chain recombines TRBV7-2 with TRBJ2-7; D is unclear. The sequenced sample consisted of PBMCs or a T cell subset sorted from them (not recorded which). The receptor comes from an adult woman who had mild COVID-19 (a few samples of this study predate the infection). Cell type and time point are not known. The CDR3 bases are TGTGCCAGCAGCCGCGATCCGGAGCGCGAGCAGTACTTC. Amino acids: CASSRDPEREQYF.